The clone carrying this T cell receptor (beta chain) was observed at least ten times. Construction of TCR beta libraries relied on iRepertoire HTBI primers and on Arm-PCR targeting CDR3 regions. In TCRdb, the multiplex PCR reads were re-called with MiXCR into one record per CDR3 protein. Among 400,000 to 500,000 distinct CDR3 sequences listed, 15% were seen once. Time point in this sample: newly diagnosed GD, antithyroid drugs for less than 3 months. RNA extracted from PBMCs served as the sequencing template. With 0 bases clipped from V and 7 bases from J, the junction kept 5 bases outside the gene matches. CDR1 and CDR2 from the germline V gene are LGHDT and YNNKEL (reference sequence). The CDR3 sequence is 16 residues long. These data belong to a study of regulatory T cells in long-lasting Graves disease. The same sample was also used in a study of T cells in Graves' hyperthyroidism and ophthalmopathy. As that report states: The HTBI primer set drove a first-round RT-PCR of the TCR CDR3.

The source was peripheral blood mononuclear cells (PBMCs), collected at new diagnosis, from a patient treated with antithyroid drugs. This clonotype was obtained from a woman under 40 with Graves disease. The chain links TRBV3-1 to TRBJ2-1; TRBD2 matches at 11 bases. The CDR3 loop reads CASSQDQGLAENEQFF. DNA of the CDR3: TGTGCCAGCAGCCAAGATCAGGGACTAGCGGAAAATGAGCAGTTCTTC.